The clone carrying this T cell receptor beta chain was found a few times. This sample includes further DNA sequences coding for the same CDR3. TCRdb's table, derived via immunoSEQ multiplex PCR, lists solely in-frame clones and lacks some. The sample lists about 53,000 clones, roughly 80% occurring once. V lost 2 bases to trimming and J lost 2 bases, with 7 bases between them. Germline V gene lookup returns CDR1 SGHRS and CDR2 YFSETQ. This CDR3 has 13 residues. The record originates from a study of T cell responses to AZD1222 COVID-19 vaccine. The chain is built from TRBV5-1 and TRBJ1-2; D gene ambiguous. The source is an adult in good health. The material sequenced was peripheral blood, taken on day 0 of AZD1222 vaccination. The CDR3 nucleotides are TGCGCCAGCAGCTTCGGGGAAAACTATGGCTACACCTTC. It codes for CASSFGENYGYTF.